This TCR beta chain was identified during a study of T cells in Graves' hyperthyroidism and ophthalmopathy. On the study more broadly: Before treatment of any kind, peripheral blood was taken at initial diagnosis. Study-wide results and caveats: In the blood, most expanded thyroid clonotypes above 0.001 appeared as well. The model forecast ophthalmopathy, anticipating it by a median about 6.5 months before onset.

The V and J ends lost 7 bases and 1 base respectively, with 11 bases between them. The CDR3 runs 13 residues. To note about this clonotype: Its specificity is unknown.

TCR beta CDR3 regions were amplified from RNA transcripts. In the first-round RT-PCR of the TCR CDR3, the HTBI primer set was used. TCRdb itself ran the multiplex PCR reads through MiXCR, one entry per CDR3 protein. The sample includes 600,000 to 800,000 distinct CDR3 sequences, roughly 32% seen only once; the top ten take roughly 30%. Sequencing used blood. V usage is TRBV12-3 or TRBV12-4 and J usage is TRBJ2-7; D not resolved. The clonotype comes from a woman aged 35 to 49 with Graves' hyperthyroidism. The CDR3: CASTLGISYEQYF. The CDR3 bases are TGTGCCAGCACCTTGGGGATTTCCTACGAGCAGTACTTC.